The TCR beta chain under discussion was sequenced for a study of T cell repertoires in cytomegalovirus infection. Study at large: It can be stated that public TCR beta signatures indicated CMV infection as well as a matching HLA type. Overall study results and limits: Frequencies of public TCR beta families were cumulated, and this identified carriers of CMV plus the relevant HLA. There were HLA-C-restricted CMV-specific TCR beta clonotypes dominating the ex vivo response.

A few counts support this clonotype. Its specificity is not known. The J segment lost 3 bases and the V segment lost 8 bases, leaving 8 bases of the junction unmatched. The CDR3 is 14 residues long. The germline V gene encodes CDR1 LNHDA and CDR2 SQIVND (reference sequence). TCRdb ran MiXCR on the reads and lists one entry per CDR3 protein. The sample records 630,000 or so distinct CDR3 sequences, approximately 25% being singletons. The gene calls are TRBV19 and TRBJ1-2; 8 nucleotides agree with TRBD1. Specimen: CD8+ T cells from PBMCs. The source of this sequence is a human donor in good health (CMV status not recorded). Some clones in this sample may be carry-over from other donors' samples. The CDR3 DNA follows: TGTGCCAGTGCCACTCAGGGGGCCGACTATGGCTACACCTTC. As protein: CASATQGADYGYTF.